The source of this TCR beta chain is a study of a mutant IDH1 vaccine in newly diagnosed glioma. Study information: Treatment recipients were about 60% male and roughly 38% female, and their mean age was roughly 40 years. Beforehand, treatment had been radiotherapy, temozolomide, or both; the majority received both. At week 47 came visit V13, while visit V12 had come at week 35.

CDR1 and CDR2 from the germline V gene are MNHNY and SVGAGI (reference sequence). The CDR3 has 14 residues. Germline trimming cut 6 bases from V and 5 bases from J; bases unmatched to any gene: 8. Data came from immunoSEQ multiplex PCR; TCRdb stores just in-frame clones and leaves some out. The table lists some 63,000 clones, 74% of them singletons. Noted time point: week 35, safety follow-up. Doses of 300 ug of mutant IDH1 20-mer peptide were given with topical imiquimod. Astrocytomas found in donors were new, WHO grade 3 or 4, IDH1-mutant and ATRX-lost. Notes on this clone: As yet, its antigen is unknown.

The starting material was PBMCs, obtained from a glioma patient whose treatment included an IDH1 peptide vaccine. J is TRBJ1-1 and V is TRBV6-6; 8 positions agree with TRBD1. This TCR came from a man between 45 and 60 years old with glioma. CDR3 amino acids: CASRQGARGTEAFF. CDR3 DNA: TGTGCCAGCAGGCAGGGGGCTCGGGGGACTGAAGCTTTCTTT.